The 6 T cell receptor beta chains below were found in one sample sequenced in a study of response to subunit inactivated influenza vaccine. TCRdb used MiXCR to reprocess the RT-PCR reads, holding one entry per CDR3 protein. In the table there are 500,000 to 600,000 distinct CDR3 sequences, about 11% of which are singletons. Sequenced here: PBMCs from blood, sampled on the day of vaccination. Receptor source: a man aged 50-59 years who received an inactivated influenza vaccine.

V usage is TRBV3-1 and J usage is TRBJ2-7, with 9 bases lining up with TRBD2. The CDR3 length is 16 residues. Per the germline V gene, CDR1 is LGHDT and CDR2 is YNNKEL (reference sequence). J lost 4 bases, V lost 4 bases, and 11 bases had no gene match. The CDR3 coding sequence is TGTGCCAGCAGCCCAACCAGCGGGAGGATAACTTACGAGCAGTACTTC. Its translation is CASSPTSGRITYEQYF.

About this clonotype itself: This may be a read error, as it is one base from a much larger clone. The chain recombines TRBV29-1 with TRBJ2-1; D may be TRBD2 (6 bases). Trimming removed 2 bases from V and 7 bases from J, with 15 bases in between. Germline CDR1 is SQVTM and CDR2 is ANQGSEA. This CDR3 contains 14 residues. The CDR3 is CSVERLEGLNEQFF. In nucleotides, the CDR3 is TGCAGCGTTGAAAGGCTGGAGGGCCTTAATGAGCAGTTCTTC.

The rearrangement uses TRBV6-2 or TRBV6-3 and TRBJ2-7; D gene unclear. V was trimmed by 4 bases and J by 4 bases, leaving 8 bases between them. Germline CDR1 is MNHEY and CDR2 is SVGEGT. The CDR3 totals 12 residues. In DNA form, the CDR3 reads TGTGCCAGCAGTTCTACTCGATACGAGCAGTACTTC. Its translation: CASSSTRYEQYF.

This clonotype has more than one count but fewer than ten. Here the CDR3 reads CSAQKGDYEQYF. As DNA, the CDR3 is TGCAGTGCCCAAAAAGGGGACTACGAGCAGTACTTC. V usage is TRBV20-1 and J usage is TRBJ2-7; possible D gene TRBD1, 5 bases. The CDR3 covers 12 residues. From germline, CDR1 is DFQATT and CDR2 SNEGSKA (reference sequence). V shed 6 bases and J shed 3 bases, with 12 bases lying between them.

In DNA form, the CDR3 reads TGTGCCAGCATGACGCCAGAGTCTCCCAAAACAGATACGCAGTATTTT. It specifies CASMTPESPKTDTQYF. V usage is TRBV2 and J usage is TRBJ2-3; D is uncertain. The CDR3 is made up of 16 amino acids. The germline CDR1 and CDR2 sequences are SNHLY and FYNNEI. The germline V and J ends were trimmed by 7 bases and 3 bases, with 20 bases remaining between them.

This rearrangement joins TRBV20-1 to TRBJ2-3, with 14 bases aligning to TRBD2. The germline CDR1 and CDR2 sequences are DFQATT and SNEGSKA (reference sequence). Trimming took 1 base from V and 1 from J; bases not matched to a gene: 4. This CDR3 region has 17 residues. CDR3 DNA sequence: TGCAGTGCTAGAGGTGCGGGACTAGCGGGAGGCACAGATACGCAGTATTTT. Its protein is CSARGAGLAGGTDTQYF.